This TCR beta chain was captured by sequencing in a study of response to subunit inactivated influenza vaccine. Study results and limitations: The authors suggested that few new T cells are recruited per seasonal influenza vaccination.

This clonotype appeared a few times. Its antigen is as yet unknown. CDR3 size: 16 residues. CDR1 SGHTA and CDR2 FQGNSA come from the germline V gene. The V end was cut by 5 bases, the J end by 3 bases, with 18 bases between. TCRdb re-called the RT-PCR reads with MiXCR, one entry per CDR3 protein. The sample records about 580,000 distinct CDR3 sequences, about 15% being singletons. The source is a man in his fifties who received an inactivated influenza vaccine. This sample comprised PBMCs from blood, obtained about 13 days after vaccination. The V call is TRBV7-2, the J call TRBJ2-3; D assignment may be TRBD1 or TRBD2 (5 bases each). The CDR3 is CASSLVGVLATDTQYF. In DNA form, the CDR3 reads TGTGCCAGCAGCCTAGTGGGGGTCCTCGCAACAGATACGCAGTATTTT.